These 4 T cell receptor beta chains share one sample of origin, sequenced in a study of blood T cells in healthy people across ages. Together with a sample-barcoded 5' primer, a J-beta primer mix was included in a second PCR lasting about 7 to 11 cycles. TCRdb re-called the 5' RACE reads through MiXCR, storing one row per CDR3 protein. This sample has 1.5 million to 2 million distinct CDR3 sequences; roughly 28% occur once, and the top ten carry more than 6%. The sample comprised blood. The receptors derive from a woman in her twenties or thirties in good health.

Details on this clonotype: A read error may account for a junction end that differs from germline. This rearrangement joins TRBV12-3 or TRBV12-4 to TRBJ1-4; 7 nucleotides align to TRBD1. The CDR3 is 16 amino acids. CDR3 sequence reads: CARSSDRVEANEKLFF. DNA for the CDR3: TGTGCCCGCAGTTCCGACAGGGTTGAGGCTAATGAAAAACTGTTTTTT.

The chain is built from TRBV20-1 and TRBJ2-1; D call uncertain. The CDR3 loop spans 15 amino acids. Germline V gene lookup returns CDR1 DFQATT and CDR2 SNEGSKA (reference sequence). Trimming took 6 bases from V and 1 from J, leaving 16 bases between them. The CDR3 spells CSATPPELSYNEQFF. DNA for the CDR3: TGCAGTGCGACACCACCGGAGTTGTCCTACAATGAGCAGTTCTTC.

The chain has TRBV27 and TRBJ2-1; a possible D gene is TRBD2 (6 bases). V was shortened by 5 bases and J by 0 bases, with 14 bases between the two germline ends. This CDR3 spans 16 amino acids. Germline assignment: CDR1 MNHEY and CDR2 SMNVEV (reference sequence). The CDR3 DNA reads TGTGCCAGCAGTATTACTAGCCCGAACTCCTACAATGAGCAGTTCTTC. Residues: CASSITSPNSYNEQFF.

This clonotype occurred many times. V usage is TRBV15 and J usage is TRBJ1-2; D unclear. CDR1 LNHNV and CDR2 YYDKDF come from the germline V gene (reference sequence). The CDR3 spans 17 residues. V was trimmed by 0 bases and J by 1 base, leaving 15 bases between them. CDR3 sequence: CATSRDVAGGSNYGYTF. CDR3 nucleotide sequence: TGTGCCACCAGCAGAGATGTGGCAGGAGGGAGTAACTATGGCTACACCTTC.